This T cell receptor (beta chain) was documented in a study of blood T cell repertoires in COVID-19. Looking at the study overall: Samples representing acute and convalescent COVID-19 were sourced from the United States, Italy and Spain. In each case, the material was cDNA or gDNA derived from T cells, B-cell-depleted T cells, or PBMCs.

Per the original data handling: Estimation of nucleated cell counts relied on the amplification of reference gene primers. Here immunoSEQ multiplex PCR was the method, and the copy in TCRdb shows in-frame clones only, minus some. That table supplies the V and J calls and clone size; D and trimming were determined from the DNA. This table holds roughly 160,000 clones, approximately 91% found once. The sample consisted of peripheral blood. The receptor comes from a man in his late teens or twenties with acute or convalescent COVID-19.

CDR3 sequence (DNA): TGCGCCAGCAGCTTGGGACCGGGTGAAAATCAGCCCCAGCATTTT. Protein sequence: CASSLGPGENQPQHF. The genes are TRBV5-1 and TRBJ1-5; D is uncertain. The CDR3 sequence is 15 residues long. The ends were cut back, 0 bases at V and 4 bases at J, with 11 bases in the middle. Germline CDR1 and CDR2: SGHRS and YFSETQ.